This TCR beta chain was identified during a study of blood T cell repertoires in COVID-19. Study information: Sources were T cells, B-cell-depleted T cells, or PBMCs; the material itself was cDNA or gDNA.

As processed by the authors: By means of reference gene primer amplification, nucleated cell counts were estimated. Sequencing was performed with immunoSEQ multiplex PCR; in TCRdb, only in-frame clones are kept and a portion is missing. That table is the source of V, J and clone size, and D and trimming were worked out from the DNA. The top ten clones hold 7.2% of a sample with more than 140,000 clones, roughly 88% of them seen once. Germline V gene data show CDR1 as GTSNPN and CDR2 as SVGIG (reference sequence). This CDR3 region has 12 residues. Trimming took 3 bases from V and 6 from J, leaving 12 bases between them.

This clonotype was sampled from a woman aged 45-60 years in a cohort sampled during active or convalescent COVID-19. The chain recombines TRBV30 with TRBJ2-7; D might be TRBD1 (5 bases). Sequencing input: peripheral blood. As DNA, the CDR3 is TGTGCCTGGAGCCACCAAACAGGCGAGCAGTACTTC. Amino acid sequence: CAWSHQTGEQYF.